Following are 21 T cell receptor beta chains from one sample sequenced in a study of T cells in Graves' hyperthyroidism and ophthalmopathy. Amplification targeted TCR beta CDR3 regions from RNA transcripts. A set of HTBI primers served as the primers for a first-round RT-PCR of the TCR CDR3. TCRdb re-analysed the multiplex PCR reads in MiXCR, keeping a single row per CDR3 protein. This table holds 300,000 to 450,000 distinct CDR3 sequences, 14% found once. Sequenced input: blood. Every receptor here comes from a woman aged 55 to 70 with Graves' hyperthyroidism.

The chain combines TRBV5-1 with TRBJ2-2; D is tentatively TRBD1 or TRBD2 (5 bases each). Trimming stripped 2 bases from V and 0 bases from J, with 11 bases between. Germline-derived CDR1 and CDR2 are SGHRS and YFSETQ. The CDR3 consists of 16 residues. This chain's CDR3 is CASSFSGTTNTGELFF. The CDR3 DNA reads TGCGCCAGCAGCTTCTCCGGGACGACGAACACCGGGGAGCTGTTTTTT.

In its sample, this clonotype was seen many times. This sequence joins TRBV28 and TRBJ1-5; no clear D. The germline CDR1 and CDR2 sequences are MDHEN and SYDVKM. V gave up 3 bases and J gave up 2 bases, with 11 bases separating them. The CDR3 sequence is 15 residues long. DNA for the CDR3: TGTGCCAGCAGTTTTGATAGGGCGGGCAATCAGCCCCAGCATTTT. Amino acids: CASSFDRAGNQPQHF. The full variable domain, rest sourced from reference TRBV28 and TRBJ1-5, is DVKVTQSSRYLVKRTGEKVFLECVQDMDHENMFWYRQDPGLGLRLIYFSYDVKMKEKGDIPEGYSVSREKKERFSLILESASTNQTSMYLCASSFDRAGNQPQHFGDGTRLSIL.

This clonotype was observed many times. J is TRBJ2-5 and V is TRBV11-3; 8 positions agree with TRBD2. J was trimmed by 4 bases and V by 3 bases; bases with no gene match: 7. CDR1 is SGHNT, CDR2 YENEEA, per germline. The CDR3 is made up of 15 amino acids. The CDR3 is CASSFIAGTGETQYF. The CDR3 bases are TGTGCCAGCAGCTTTATAGCGGGAACAGGAGAGACCCAGTACTTC.

This clonotype was observed many times. The J gene is TRBJ1-1, the V gene TRBV18; 7 bases line up with TRBD1. CDR1 is KGHSH, CDR2 LQKENI, per germline. The CDR3 has 14 amino acids. The V gene end was trimmed by 3 bases and the J gene end by 0 bases; junction bases not matched to a gene: 1. CDR3 DNA: TGTGCCAGCTCACCCGGACAGGTGAACACTGAAGCTTTCTTT. As protein: CASSPGQVNTEAFF.

This clonotype was observed many times. The J gene is TRBJ2-7, the V gene TRBV2; D is undetermined. Germline loops: CDR1 SNHLY, CDR2 FYNNEI. V was shortened by 1 base and J by 9 bases, with 7 bases between the two germline ends. The CDR3 runs 11 residues. CDR3 sequence: CASSEDQAQYF. The CDR3 bases are TGTGCCAGCAGTGAAGATCAAGCGCAGTACTTC.

This clonotype was observed at least ten times. The chain combines TRBV12-3 or TRBV12-4 with TRBJ2-5, with a possible D match to TRBD2 (6 bases). The CDR3 is made up of 14 amino acids. Deletions cut 7 bases from V and 5 bases from J, with 17 bases between. The CDR3 spells CASKPKEGVETQYF. In DNA form, the CDR3 reads TGTGCCAGCAAGCCCAAGGAGGGAGTGGAGACCCAGTACTTC.

V gene TRBV30 combines with J gene TRBJ2-3; 8 positions agree with TRBD2. Germline V gene sequence: CDR1 GTSNPN, CDR2 SVGIG (reference sequence). After removal of 1 base from V and 2 bases from J, the junction contained 2 bases not matched to a gene. CDR3 length equals 14 residues. As DNA, the CDR3 is TGTGCCTGGAGTGCGGGAGGGGTCACAGATACGCAGTATTTT. Translation gives CAWSAGGVTDTQYF. Using reference TRBV30 and TRBJ2-3 for the parts outside the CDR3, the full variable domain is SQTIHQWPATLVQPVGSPLSLECTVEGTSNPNLYWYRQAAGRGLQLLFYSVGIGQISSEVPQNLSASRPQDRQFILSSKKLLLSDSGFYLCAWSAGGVTDTQYFGPGTRLTVL.

This chain uses TRBV4-1 with TRBJ1-4; TRBD1 aligns across 7 bases. The germline gives CDR1 MGHRA, CDR2 YSYEKL. J gave up 2 bases and V 1 base, and 10 bases lay outside the gene matches. This CDR3 contains 18 residues. CDR3 in amino acids: CASSQAPPAQGTNEKLFF. The CDR3 nucleotides read TGCGCCAGCAGCCAAGCCCCCCCCGCACAGGGGACTAATGAAAAACTGTTTTTT.

There are many counts of this clonotype. The chain employs TRBV12-3 or TRBV12-4 and TRBJ2-7; D is ambiguous. The length of the CDR3 is 13 residues. Between the trimmed V and J ends, which lost 3 bases and 4 bases, there was a span of 10 bases. The CDR3 protein is CASSLGILYEQYF. The CDR3 nucleotides are TGTGCCAGCAGTTTGGGGATCTTATACGAGCAGTACTTC.

This clonotype was seen only a few times. This CDR3 reads CASSPPKASANSYEQYF. The DNA of the CDR3 is TGTGCCAGCTCACCACCTAAGGCATCAGCCAACTCCTACGAGCAGTACTTC. The chain uses TRBV18 and TRBJ2-7; D is undetermined. CDR1 and CDR2 from the germline V gene are KGHSH and LQKENI. This CDR3 region has 17 residues. The germline V and J ends were trimmed by 0 bases and 0 bases, with 15 bases remaining between them. Full variable domain (rest looked up from reference TRBV18 and TRBJ2-7): NAGVMQNPRHLVRRRGQEARLRCSPMKGHSHVYWYRQLPEEGLKFMVYLQKENIIDESGMPKERFSAEFPKEGPSILRIQQVVRGDSAAYFCASSPPKASANSYEQYFGPGTRLTVT.

As for this clonotype: A read error may be the cause here, since a much bigger clone is one base away. The rearrangement joins TRBV7-2 to TRBJ2-5, with D possibly being TRBD2 (7 bases). CDR1 is SGHTA, CDR2 FQGNSA, per germline. This CDR3 has 15 amino acids. Trimming took 5 bases from V and 7 from J, leaving 20 bases between them. The CDR3 DNA is TGTGCCAGCAGCCTCCTCCTGGGGGGGCAGATGACCCAGTACTTC. The encoded protein is CASSLLLGGQMTQYF.

This clonotype was seen repeatedly, ten times or more. The rearrangement uses TRBV5-1 and TRBJ2-5; 9 bases align to TRBD1. Germline-derived CDR1 and CDR2 are SGHRS and YFSETQ. The CDR3 loop spans 15 amino acids. After removal of 4 bases from V and 4 bases from J, the junction contained 8 bases not matched to a gene. The CDR3 loop reads CASSVMGQGLETQYF. In DNA, the CDR3 is TGCGCCAGCAGCGTGATGGGACAGGGTTTAGAGACCCAGTACTTC.

The sample holds a few counts of this clonotype. The genes are TRBV19 and TRBJ1-1; 10 nucleotides match TRBD1. The CDR3 sequence is 13 residues long. V lost 10 bases, J lost 1 base, and 3 bases stayed unmatched. Germline assignment: CDR1 LNHDA and CDR2 SQIVND (reference sequence). CDR3 loop: CATGDRGNTEAFF. The CDR3 DNA is TGTGCCACCGGGGACAGGGGGAACACTGAAGCTTTCTTT.

This clonotype was observed at least ten times. The V call is TRBV27, the J call TRBJ1-1, with a possible D match to TRBD1 (6 bases). CDR1 is MNHEY, CDR2 SMNVEV, per germline (reference sequence). Trimming removed 2 bases from V and 3 bases from J, with 10 bases in between. This CDR3 has 14 residues. CDR3 in DNA: TGTGCCAGCAGTTTACTCAGGGGAGACACTGAAGCTTTCTTT. Encoded protein: CASSLLRGDTEAFF.

This clonotype was picked up many times. The chain joins TRBV11-3 to TRBJ2-3; weak D call: TRBD1 (5 bases). CDR1 and CDR2 from the germline V gene are SGHNT and YENEEA. CDR3 length: 14 residues. The V end was cut by 3 bases, the J end by 2 bases, with 9 bases between. CDR3 coding DNA: TGTGCCAGCAGCTTTTCCAGGGCCACAGATACGCAGTATTTT. It yields the protein CASSFSRATDTQYF.

In its sample, this clonotype was seen a few times. This chain uses TRBV18 with TRBJ1-5; 9 bases map to TRBD1. After removal of 6 bases from V and 4 bases from J, the junction contained 7 bases not matched to a gene. Germline V gene data show CDR1 as KGHSH and CDR2 as LQKENI. CDR3 length: 15 amino acids. The chain's CDR3 is CASSPRDRDNQPQHF. For the CDR3, the DNA is TGTGCCAGCTCTCCCCGGGACAGGGATAATCAGCCCCAGCATTTT.

In this sample, this clonotype turned up many times. The rearrangement uses TRBV19 and TRBJ2-7; a weak D match, TRBD1 (5 bases). This CDR3 contains 14 residues. Germline V lookup: CDR1 LNHDA, CDR2 SQIVND (reference sequence). The V and J ends lost 5 bases and 0 bases respectively, with 11 bases between them. The DNA for the CDR3 is TGTGCCAGTAGTGTAGGACAAGTCTCCTACGAGCAGTACTTC. It encodes CASSVGQVSYEQYF.

V and J are TRBV6-2 or TRBV6-3 and TRBJ1-6; D unresolved. The length of the CDR3 is 15 residues. Germline V gene sequence: CDR1 MNHEY, CDR2 SVGEGT. With 6 bases removed from V and 7 bases from J, the gap between germline ends came to 16 bases. As DNA, the CDR3 is TGTGCCAGCAGCATAGGGCAGTTGGGAAATTCACCCCTCCACTTT. This encodes CASSIGQLGNSPLHF.

This clonotype was detected only a few times. The chain combines TRBV28 with TRBJ2-7; 8 positions match TRBD1. This CDR3 has 14 amino acids. Germline CDR1 and CDR2: MDHEN and SYDVKM. V was clipped by 6 bases and J by 3 bases; unmatched bases: 7. The CDR3: CASRLPGQVYEQYF. The CDR3 DNA sequence: TGTGCCAGCAGACTCCCGGGACAGGTCTACGAGCAGTACTTC. Looking up the rest from reference TRBV28 and TRBJ2-7 gives the full variable domain: DVKVTQSSRYLVKRTGEKVFLECVQDMDHENMFWYRQDPGLGLRLIYFSYDVKMKEKGDIPEGYSVSREKKERFSLILESASTNQTSMYLCASRLPGQVYEQYFGPGTRLTVT.

The V call is TRBV12-3 or TRBV12-4, the J call TRBJ2-7, with D possibly TRBD2 on 5 matching bases. CDR3 size: 14 residues. V shed 6 bases and J shed 6 bases, with 18 bases lying between them. DNA of the CDR3: TGTGCCAGCAGACCCGGACGGAGGACTTCCGAGCAGTACTTC. This sequence encodes CASRPGRRTSEQYF.

This clonotype was seen repeatedly, ten times or more. V is TRBV2 and J is TRBJ2-7; 9 bases align to TRBD2. The CDR3 totals 19 residues. Unmatched junction bases numbered 17, after V lost 2 bases and J lost 3 bases. Germline-derived CDR1 and CDR2 are SNHLY and FYNNEI. The CDR3 nucleotides are TGTGCCAGCAGTGAACCCCAGGGGGGAAAGGGACTAGCAGTCTACGAGCAGTACTTC. Its translation is CASSEPQGGKGLAVYEQYF.